The subject of this entry is one T cell receptor (beta chain). The CDR3 totals 14 residues. With 3 bases clipped from V and 2 bases from J, the junction kept 4 bases outside the gene matches. Germline CDR1 reads SGHAT; CDR2 reads FQDESV (reference sequence). Generated by immunoSEQ multiplex PCR, the TCRdb table keeps only in-frame clones and is missing some. The sample includes 2 million to 2.5 million clones, under 95% seen only once; the top ten take roughly 0.34%. The sample is drawn from a study of shared clonotypes between healthy human individuals. Sequencing was performed on naive CD4+ T cells from PBMCs. Subset here: CD45RA+ positively selected. This clonotype originated in a man younger than 35 in good health. Some clones in this sample may be carry-over from other donors' samples. The chain has TRBV11-1 and TRBJ2-7; 7 positions match TRBD1. The CDR3 is CASSLGTAAYEQYF. The CDR3 DNA reads as TGTGCCAGCAGCTTGGGGACAGCTGCCTACGAGCAGTACTTC.